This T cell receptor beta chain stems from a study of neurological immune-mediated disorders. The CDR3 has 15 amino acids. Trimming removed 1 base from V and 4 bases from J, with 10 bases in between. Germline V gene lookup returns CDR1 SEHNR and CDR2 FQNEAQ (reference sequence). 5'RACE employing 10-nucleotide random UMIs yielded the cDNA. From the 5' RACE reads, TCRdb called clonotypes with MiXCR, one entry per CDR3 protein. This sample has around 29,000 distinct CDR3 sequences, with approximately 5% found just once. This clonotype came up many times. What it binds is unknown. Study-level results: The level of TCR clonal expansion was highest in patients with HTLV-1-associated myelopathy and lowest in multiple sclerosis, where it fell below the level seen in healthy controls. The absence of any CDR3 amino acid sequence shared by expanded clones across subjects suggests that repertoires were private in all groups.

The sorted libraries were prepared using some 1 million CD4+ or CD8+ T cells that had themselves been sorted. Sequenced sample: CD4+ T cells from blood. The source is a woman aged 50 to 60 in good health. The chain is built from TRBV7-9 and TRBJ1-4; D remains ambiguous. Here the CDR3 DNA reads TGTGCCAGCAGCTTAGAGGCCGGCCATAATGAAAAACTGTTTTTT. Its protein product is CASSLEAGHNEKLFF.